A single sample gave rise to the 18 T cell receptor beta chains below, sequenced in a study of T cell clonality in common variable immunodeficiency. Sequencing used immunoSEQ multiplex PCR; TCRdb keeps in-frame clones, though not all of them. The table lists 40,000 or so clones, with no singletons. The sequenced sample was peripheral blood mononuclear cells. The receptor set was obtained from a person aged 18 to 70 in good health.

This clone was found many times. Read sequence stops 3 residues before the CDR3 end, and the germline J gene provides the missing end. J is TRBJ2-2 and V is TRBV29-1, with 13 nucleotides matching TRBD2. The CDR3 runs 14 residues. After removal of 7 bases from V and 4 bases from J, the junction contained 3 bases not matched to a gene. The V gene's germline CDR1 is SQVTM and CDR2 ANQGSEA. The CDR3 spells CSARLAGGTGELFF. CDR3 DNA (partial): TGCAGCGCCCGACTAGCGGGAGGCACCGGGGAG.

This clone appeared many times. The missing CDR3 end, 3 residues past where the read stops, is filled in from the germline J gene. The chain links TRBV5-6 to TRBJ2-5; D gene ambiguous. The CDR3 length is 15 residues. The germline V and J ends were trimmed by 4 bases and 0 bases, with 13 bases remaining between them. Germline V CDR1 and CDR2: SGHDT, YYEEEE. CDR3 bases read: TGTGCCAGCAGCCCGCGACACTCGTACCAAGAGACC. Residues: CASSPRHSYQET. The whole CDR3 region reads CASSPRHSYQETQYF.

This clone showed up many times. The read halts 3 residues ahead of the CDR3 end, with the missing end drawn from the germline J gene. This chain links TRBV6-7 with TRBJ2-7; 11 bases align to TRBD2. TRBV6-7 is given ORF status, its function remaining uncertain. V gave up 0 bases and J gave up 3 bases; unmatched junction bases: 4. The CDR3 sequence is 16 residues long. The CDR3 loop is CASSYSAGTSGYEQYF. CDR3 DNA (partial): TGTGCCAGCAGTTACTCCGCCGGGACTAGCGGCTACGAG.

This clone was recorded many times. The read terminates 3 residues ahead of where the CDR3 ends, so the germline J gene completes it. V and J are TRBV20-1 and TRBJ2-7; D gene uncertain. CDR3 size: 14 residues. Per the germline V gene, CDR1 is DFQATT and CDR2 is SNEGSKA (reference sequence). Trimming took off 0 bases at V and 0 bases at J, with 9 bases between the two ends. This CDR3 reads CSARDFSSSYEQYF. Partial CDR3 DNA: TGCAGTGCTAGAGATTTTAGTAGCTCCTACGAG.

In its sample, this clone was seen many times. The read ends 3 residues shy of where the CDR3 ends; the end is completed using the germline J gene. The chain is built from TRBV19 and TRBJ2-3; TRBD2 aligns across 9 bases. The CDR3 sequence is 15 residues long. Unmatched junction bases numbered 3, after V lost 4 bases and J lost 1 base. The germline gives CDR1 LNHDA, CDR2 SQIVND (reference sequence). CDR3: CASSKGLAGTDTQYF. The CDR3 DNA, read in part, is TGTGCCAGTAGTAAGGGACTAGCTGGCACAGATACG.

At least ten counts were recorded for this clone. From the germline J gene comes the end of the CDR3, since the read stops 3 residues before it. The chain recombines TRBV7-9 with TRBJ1-4; TRBD1 aligns across 8 bases. With V trimmed by 8 bases and J by 7 bases, 6 bases remained unmatched. This CDR3 region has 13 residues. Germline V gene lookup returns CDR1 SEHNR and CDR2 FQNEAQ (reference sequence). The CDR3 DNA, read in part, is TGTGCCAGCGGATCGGACAGGGCTGAAAAA. Encoded protein: CASGSDRAEK. The full CDR3 is CASGSDRAEKLFF.

This clone was seen repeatedly, ten times or more. The read halts 3 residues ahead of the CDR3 end, with the missing end drawn from the germline J gene. The chain couples TRBV2 to TRBJ2-7; weak D call: TRBD1 (6 bases). Looked up from germline, CDR1 is SNHLY and CDR2 is FYNNEI. Trimming stripped 7 bases from V and 1 base from J, with 14 bases between. This CDR3 spans 14 amino acids. The covered CDR3 bases are TGTGCCAGCACCAAGACAGGACCTTCCTACGAG. This codes for CASTKTGPSYE. The whole CDR3 protein reads CASTKTGPSYEQYF.

Many counts were recorded for this clone. The part of the CDR3 DNA that was read is TGTGCCAGCAGTATGGGTACGACAGCCAATAACTATGGC. Translated, it gives CASSMGTTANNYG. The CDR3, in full, reads CASSMGTTANNYGYTF. The chain links TRBV12-3 or TRBV12-4 to TRBJ1-2, with D maybe TRBD1 (5 bases). Sequencing ends 3 residues short of the CDR3 end; the germline J gene provides the rest. Between the trimmed V and J ends, which lost 5 bases and 1 base, there was a span of 17 bases. The CDR3 contains 16 residues.

This clone has ten or more counts. From the germline J gene comes the end of the CDR3, since the read stops 3 residues before it. The rearrangement uses TRBV19 and TRBJ2-7, with 7 bases aligning to TRBD2. This CDR3 region has 15 residues. Unmatched junction bases numbered 7, after V lost 4 bases and J lost 1 base. Germline CDR1 is LNHDA and CDR2 is SQIVND (reference sequence). CDR3 amino acids: CASSTDSGSSYEQYF. The sequenced part of the CDR3 DNA is TGTGCCAGTAGTACTGATAGCGGGTCATCCTACGAG.

This clone showed up many times. The sequence runs out 3 residues before the end of the CDR3; the remainder is reconstructed from the germline J gene. This chain connects TRBV19 to TRBJ2-5; possible D gene TRBD2, 6 bases. Trimming removed 0 bases at V and 4 bases at J, with 15 bases between. Germline V lookup: CDR1 LNHDA, CDR2 SQIVND (reference sequence). The length of the CDR3 is 16 residues. CDR3 DNA, as far as it was read: TGTGCCAGTAGTATAGATCTTGGGCAGGGAGGAGAGACC. It yields the protein CASSIDLGQGGET. The whole CDR3 protein is CASSIDLGQGGETQYF.

The table lists this clone with many counts. CDR3 DNA, as far as it was read: TGCGCCAGCAGCTTGGACCTACTACGGACTAGCGGGAGAAGGAATGAG. Amino acid sequence: CASSLDLLRTSGRRNE. The whole CDR3 sequence reads CASSLDLLRTSGRRNEQFF. V and J are TRBV5-1 and TRBJ2-1; 13 bases are a match to TRBD2. The observed sequence ends 3 residues before the CDR3 terminus, with the missing tail filled in from the germline J gene. CDR1 SGHRS and CDR2 YFSETQ come from the germline V gene. The CDR3 extends over 19 amino acids. The ends lost 0 bases at V and 7 bases at J; junction bases unmatched: 13.

This clone has ten or more counts. The sequenced fragment ends 3 residues before the CDR3 boundary, so the rest is inferred from the germline J gene. The chain employs TRBV5-1 and TRBJ2-3; possible D gene TRBD1, 5 bases. V was cut by 1 base and J by 5 bases, with 14 bases left in between. The CDR3 sequence is 15 residues long. Germline-derived CDR1 and CDR2 are SGHRS and YFSETQ. This chain's CDR3 is CASSLRGLWGDTQYF. The covered CDR3 bases are TGCGCCAGCAGCTTGAGGGGCCTATGGGGAGATACG.

This clone was detected only a few times. The sequenced fragment ends 3 residues before the CDR3 boundary, so the rest is inferred from the germline J gene. V and J are TRBV19 and TRBJ2-3; TRBD2 matches at 14 bases. The CDR3 has 17 amino acids. Germline-derived CDR1 and CDR2 are LNHDA and SQIVND (reference sequence). The CDR3 loop reads CASSARTSGRRGETQYF. CDR3 DNA (partial): TGTGCCAGTAGTGCCAGGACTAGCGGGAGGAGGGGGGAGACG.

This clone came up many times. CDR3 in amino acids: CASSQERVTGELFF. Partial CDR3 DNA: TGCGCCAGCAGCCAAGAGCGGGTCACCGGGGAG. The V and J genes are TRBV4-1 and TRBJ2-2; maybe TRBD2 (5 bases). Read data end 3 residues before the CDR3 end; the end is taken from the germline J gene. This CDR3 is 14 amino acids long. Trimming removed 0 bases at V and 4 bases at J, with 6 bases between. Germline-derived CDR1 and CDR2 are MGHRA and YSYEKL.

This clone has more than one count but fewer than ten. The read gets to within 3 residues of the CDR3 end, and the germline J gene fills in the rest. This chain links TRBV2 with TRBJ2-5, with TRBD2 as a possible D gene (7 bases). The CDR3 is made up of 16 amino acids. Per germline, CDR1 SNHLY and CDR2 FYNNEI. V shed 4 bases and J shed 4 bases, with 19 bases lying between them. CDR3 amino acids: CASSAWGGAWAETQYF. CDR3 DNA, as far as it was read: TGTGCCAGCAGTGCTTGGGGGGGGGCCTGGGCAGAGACC. Drawing the rest from reference TRBV2 and TRBJ2-5, the complete variable domain is EPEVTQTPSHQVTQMGQEVILRCVPISNHLYFYWYRQILGQKVEFLVSFYNNEISEKSEIFDDQFSVERPDGSNFTLKIRSTKLEDSAMYFCASSAWGGAWAETQYFGPGTRLLVL.

This clone was seen many times. The read halts 3 residues ahead of the CDR3 end, with the missing end drawn from the germline J gene. The chain has TRBV13 and TRBJ1-2, with TRBD1 matching 8 bases. The CDR3 has 15 amino acids. The V gene's germline CDR1 is PRHDT and CDR2 FYEKMQ (reference sequence). V shed 3 bases and J 2 bases; nucleotides not matched to a gene: 5. This CDR3 is CASSFRDRLNYGYTF. Incomplete CDR3 DNA: TGTGCCAGCAGCTTTAGGGACAGGCTCAACTATGGC.

This clone was detected many times. The read terminates 3 residues before the CDR3 end, so the remaining end is supplied by the germline J gene. The V and J genes are TRBV10-3 and TRBJ2-2; no clear D. CDR3 size: 15 residues. CDR1 and CDR2 (germline): ENHRY, SYGVKD. The germline V and J ends were trimmed by 5 bases and 0 bases, with 10 bases remaining between them. The CDR3 sequence is CAISPGSSNTGELFF. The sequenced CDR3 bases are TGTGCCATCAGTCCCGGTAGCTCGAACACCGGGGAG.

This clone has a count of ten or more. From the germline J gene comes the end of the CDR3, since the read stops 3 residues before it. The chain uses TRBV6-1 and TRBJ2-1; 8 positions agree with TRBD2. This CDR3 has 16 amino acids. Germline lookup yields CDR1 MNHNS and CDR2 SASEGT. With V trimmed by 4 bases and J by 2 bases, 7 bases remained unmatched. Incomplete CDR3 DNA: TGTGCCAGCAGTGTCCGCGGAGCGGGAGCCTACAATGAG. Its translation is CASSVRGAGAYNE. The full CDR3 reads CASSVRGAGAYNEQFF.